This T cell receptor (beta chain) was profiled in a study of control samples from healthy donors and cancer patients. This table comes from immunoSEQ multiplex PCR, and its TCRdb copy is limited to in-frame clones, with some not included. The table has around 180,000 clones, 70% to 90% seen once. V was shortened by 4 bases and J by 5 bases, with 16 bases between the two germline ends. The CDR3 runs 15 residues. Germline loops: CDR1 SGHRS, CDR2 YFSETQ. This chain links TRBV5-1 with TRBJ2-1, with a tentative D call TRBD2 (7 bases). The source of this sequence is a woman in her thirties in good health. Sequencing was performed on blood. CDR3 sequence reads: CASSPSGGGHNEQFF. For the CDR3, the DNA is TGCGCCAGCAGCCCCTCGGGCGGGGGCCACAATGAGCAGTTCTTC.